This T cell receptor beta chain was identified during a study of T cells after yellow fever vaccination. Points from the study as a whole: CD4 and CD8 compartments shared a small share of clonotypes, likely from convergent recombination. Subsequent booster samples again held most clones from primary vaccination (roughly 95% CD4, 85% to 90% CD8).

J was trimmed by 5 bases and V by 3 bases; bases with no gene match: 5. The CDR3 totals 15 residues. Germline V CDR1 and CDR2: SGHAT, FQNNGV. In this sample, this clonotype turned up a few times. Antigen: not known. As TCR cDNA was made by 5'RACE template switching, a universal primer site and UMIs were added. TCRdb analysed the 5' RACE reads with MiXCR anew, one entry per CDR3 protein. The data contain 300,000 to 400,000 distinct CDR3 sequences, 6.2% of them singletons. The chain uses TRBV11-2 and TRBJ2-5, with TRBD1 identical over 11 bases. This clonotype was sampled from a man younger than 45 who received the YFV17D yellow fever vaccine. The sequenced sample was PBMCs, obtained 5 days after the yellow fever booster vaccination. CDR3 nucleotides: TGTGCCAGCAGCTTCGGGACAGGGGGGGGCGAGACCCAGTACTTC. It specifies CASSFGTGGGETQYF.